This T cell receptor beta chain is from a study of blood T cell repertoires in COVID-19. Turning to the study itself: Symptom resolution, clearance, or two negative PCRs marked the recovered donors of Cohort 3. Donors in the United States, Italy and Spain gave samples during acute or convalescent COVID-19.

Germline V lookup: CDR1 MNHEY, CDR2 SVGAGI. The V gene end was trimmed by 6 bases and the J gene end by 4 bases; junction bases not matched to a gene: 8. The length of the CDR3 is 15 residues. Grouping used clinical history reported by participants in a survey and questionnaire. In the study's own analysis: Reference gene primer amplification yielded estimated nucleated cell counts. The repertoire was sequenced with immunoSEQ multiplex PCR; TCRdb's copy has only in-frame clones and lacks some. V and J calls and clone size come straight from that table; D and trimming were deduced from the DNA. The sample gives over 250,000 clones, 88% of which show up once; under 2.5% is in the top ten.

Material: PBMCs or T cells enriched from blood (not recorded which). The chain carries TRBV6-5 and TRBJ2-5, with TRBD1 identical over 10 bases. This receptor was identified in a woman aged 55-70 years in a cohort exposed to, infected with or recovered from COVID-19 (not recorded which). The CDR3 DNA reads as TGTGCCAGCAGAGGCGACAGGGGGCAGGGAGAGACCCAGTACTTC. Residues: CASRGDRGQGETQYF.